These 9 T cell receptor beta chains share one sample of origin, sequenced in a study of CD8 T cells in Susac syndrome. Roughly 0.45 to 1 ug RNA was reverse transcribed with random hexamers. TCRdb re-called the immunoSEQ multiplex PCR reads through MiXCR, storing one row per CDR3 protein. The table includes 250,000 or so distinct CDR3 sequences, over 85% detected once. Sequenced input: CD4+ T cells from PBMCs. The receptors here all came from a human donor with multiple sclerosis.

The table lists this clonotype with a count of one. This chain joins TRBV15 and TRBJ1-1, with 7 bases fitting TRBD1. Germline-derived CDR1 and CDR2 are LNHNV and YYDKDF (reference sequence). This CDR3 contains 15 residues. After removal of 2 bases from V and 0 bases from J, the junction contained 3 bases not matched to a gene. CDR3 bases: TGTGCCACCAGCAGACGGACAGGTATGAACACTGAAGCTTTCTTT. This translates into CATSRRTGMNTEAFF.

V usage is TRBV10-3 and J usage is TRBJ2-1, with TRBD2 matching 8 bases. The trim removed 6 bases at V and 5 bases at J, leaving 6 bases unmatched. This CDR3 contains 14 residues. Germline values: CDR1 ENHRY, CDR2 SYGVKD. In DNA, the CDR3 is TGTGCCATCAGCTTACTAGCGGCGGACAATGAGCAGTTCTTC. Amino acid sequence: CAISLLAADNEQFF.

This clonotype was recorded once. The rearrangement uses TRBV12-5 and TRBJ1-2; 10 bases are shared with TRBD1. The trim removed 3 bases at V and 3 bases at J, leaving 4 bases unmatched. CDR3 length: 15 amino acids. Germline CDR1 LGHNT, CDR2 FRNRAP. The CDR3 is CASGFGTGADYGYTF. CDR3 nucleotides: TGTGCTAGTGGTTTCGGGACAGGGGCGGACTATGGCTACACCTTC.

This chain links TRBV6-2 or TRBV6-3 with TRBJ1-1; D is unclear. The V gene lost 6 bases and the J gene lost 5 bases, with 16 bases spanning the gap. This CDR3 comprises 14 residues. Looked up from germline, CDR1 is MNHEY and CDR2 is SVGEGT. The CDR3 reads CASRMTTLGTEAFF. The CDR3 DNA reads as TGTGCCAGCAGGATGACGACCCTGGGGACTGAAGCTTTCTTT.

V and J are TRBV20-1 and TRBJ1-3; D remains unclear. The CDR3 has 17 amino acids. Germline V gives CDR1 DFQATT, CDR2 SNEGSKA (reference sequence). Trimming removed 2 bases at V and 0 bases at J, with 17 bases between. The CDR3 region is CSARPLTRRDSGNTIYF. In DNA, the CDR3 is TGCAGTGCTAGACCGCTAACAAGACGTGACTCTGGAAACACCATATATTTT.

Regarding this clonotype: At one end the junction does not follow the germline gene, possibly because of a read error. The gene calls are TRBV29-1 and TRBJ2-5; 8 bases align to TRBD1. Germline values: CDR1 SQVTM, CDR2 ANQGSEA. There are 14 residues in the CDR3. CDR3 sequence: CSVEGQGGQETQYF. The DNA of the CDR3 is TGCAGCGTCGAAGGACAGGGAGGCCAAGAGACCCAGTACTTC.

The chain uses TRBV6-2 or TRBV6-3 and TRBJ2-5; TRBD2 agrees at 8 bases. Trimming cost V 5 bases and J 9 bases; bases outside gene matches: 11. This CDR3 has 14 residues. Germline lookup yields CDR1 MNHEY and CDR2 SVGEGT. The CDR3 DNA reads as TGTGCCAGCAGTCTCCCGGGGGGGCGTTTGGCCCAGTACTTC. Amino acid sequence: CASSLPGGRLAQYF.

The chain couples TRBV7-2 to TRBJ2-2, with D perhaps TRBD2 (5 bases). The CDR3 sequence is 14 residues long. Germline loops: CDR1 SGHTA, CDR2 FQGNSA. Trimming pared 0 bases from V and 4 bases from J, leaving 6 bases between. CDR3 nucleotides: TGTGCCAGCAGCTTAGCGGGGAGCACCGGGGAGCTGTTTTTT. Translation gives CASSLAGSTGELFF.

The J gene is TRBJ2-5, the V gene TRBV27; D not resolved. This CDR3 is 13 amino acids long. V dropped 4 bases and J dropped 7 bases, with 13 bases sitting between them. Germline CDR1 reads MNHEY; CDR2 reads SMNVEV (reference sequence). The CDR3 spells CASSSAVVGTQYF. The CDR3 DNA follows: TGTGCCAGCAGTTCGGCCGTTGTTGGGACCCAGTACTTC.